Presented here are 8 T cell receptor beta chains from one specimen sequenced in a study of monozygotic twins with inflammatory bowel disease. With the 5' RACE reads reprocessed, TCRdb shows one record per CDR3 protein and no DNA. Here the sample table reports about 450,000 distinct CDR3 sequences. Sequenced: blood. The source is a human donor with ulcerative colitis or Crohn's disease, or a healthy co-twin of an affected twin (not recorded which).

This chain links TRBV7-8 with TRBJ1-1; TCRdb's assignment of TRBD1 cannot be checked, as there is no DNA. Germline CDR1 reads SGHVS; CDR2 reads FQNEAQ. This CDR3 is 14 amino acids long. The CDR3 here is CASSKGTWGTDAFF.

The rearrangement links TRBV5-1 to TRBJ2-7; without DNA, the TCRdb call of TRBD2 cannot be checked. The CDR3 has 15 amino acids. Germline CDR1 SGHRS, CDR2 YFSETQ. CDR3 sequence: CASSLGVALPYEQYF.

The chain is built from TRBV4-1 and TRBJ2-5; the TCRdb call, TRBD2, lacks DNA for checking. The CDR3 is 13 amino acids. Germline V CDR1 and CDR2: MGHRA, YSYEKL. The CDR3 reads CASNRGGGETQYF.

The CDR3 sequence is CASSFRESGYEQYF. The chain recombines TRBV7-2 with TRBJ2-7. From germline, CDR1 is SGHTA and CDR2 FQGNSA. The CDR3 has 14 amino acids.

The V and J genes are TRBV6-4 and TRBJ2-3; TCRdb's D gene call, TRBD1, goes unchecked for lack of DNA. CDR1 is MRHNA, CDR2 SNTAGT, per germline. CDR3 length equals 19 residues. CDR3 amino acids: CASSQVGQGTGGRGDTQYF.

CDR3 residues: CASSLVSGQPNEQFF. This rearrangement joins TRBV28 to TRBJ2-1; the D call from TCRdb, TRBD2, cannot be confirmed without DNA. Germline assignment: CDR1 MDHEN and CDR2 SYDVKM. CDR3 length: 15 amino acids.

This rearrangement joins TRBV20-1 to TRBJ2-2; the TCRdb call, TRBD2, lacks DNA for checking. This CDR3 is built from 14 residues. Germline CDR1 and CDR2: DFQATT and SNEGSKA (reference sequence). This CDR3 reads CSAAGLSNTGELFF.

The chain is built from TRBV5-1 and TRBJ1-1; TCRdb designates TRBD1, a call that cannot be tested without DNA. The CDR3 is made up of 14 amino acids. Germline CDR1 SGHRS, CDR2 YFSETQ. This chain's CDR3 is CASSQGQGTAEAFF.